These 8 T cell receptor beta chains came from one sample sequenced in a study of T cells after yellow fever vaccination. A single record per CDR3 protein comes from TCRdb applying MiXCR to the 5' RACE reads. The data contain about 63,000 distinct CDR3 sequences, less than 8.5% of them singletons. Sequences were derived from CD8+ T cells sorted from PBMCs, sampled 15 days after the yellow fever booster vaccination. These receptors were obtained from a man in his thirties or forties who received the YFV17D yellow fever vaccine.

This clonotype was recorded many times. This chain uses TRBV11-1 with TRBJ2-1, with a possible D match to TRBD2 (5 bases). V lost 5 bases to trimming and J lost 8 bases, with 28 bases between them. The germline V gene has CDR1 SGHAT and CDR2 FQDESV (reference sequence). This CDR3 has 18 residues. The CDR3 sequence: CASSPETLLVSAFDEQFF. CDR3 nucleotide sequence: TGTGCCAGCAGCCCCGAGACCCTACTAGTCTCAGCTTTCGATGAGCAGTTCTTC.

Note on this clonotype: A much bigger clone sits one base away, suggesting this may be a read error. This chain uses TRBV10-3 with TRBJ2-1; 8 nucleotides agree with TRBD2. The CDR3 length is 16 residues. CDR1 is ENHRY and CDR2 is SYGVKD in the germline V gene. Here the CDR3 DNA reads TGTGCCATCGGTGACGTACTAGCGGAACACTACAATGAGCAGTTCTTC. Translating gives CAIGDVLAEHYNEQFF.

This clonotype was counted at least ten times. The V call is TRBV28, the J call TRBJ2-1, with TRBD2 matching 8 bases. The germline V gene encodes CDR1 MDHEN and CDR2 SYDVKM. V gave up 6 bases and J gave up 9 bases; unmatched junction bases: 31. CDR3 length: 21 residues. For the CDR3, the DNA is TGTGCCAGCAGACCCGCCGCCTGGACCCCGCAAAGGGTCAGCGGGAGTGCTGAGCAGTTCTTC. Translated, it gives CASRPAAWTPQRVSGSAEQFF.

This clonotype was counted ten times or more. V usage is TRBV9 and J usage is TRBJ2-2; TRBD1 matches 10 bases. The V and J ends lost 4 bases and 2 bases, in that order; junction bases with no gene match: 5. CDR3 length: 16 amino acids. Germline lookup yields CDR1 SGDLS and CDR2 YYNGEE. The CDR3, as DNA: TGTGCCAGCAGCCCCATGACAGGGGGCAACACCGGGGAGCTGTTTTTT. It codes for CASSPMTGGNTGELFF.

This chain connects TRBV6-5 to TRBJ2-7, with D perhaps assigned TRBD1 or TRBD2 (5 bases each). The germline V and J ends were trimmed by 5 bases and 0 bases, with 11 bases remaining between them. This CDR3 spans 14 amino acids. The germline CDR1 and CDR2 sequences are MNHEY and SVGAGI. CDR3 nucleotides: TGTGCCAGCAGTGTCCGGGACGACTCCTACGAGCAGTACTTC. It encodes CASSVRDDSYEQYF.

This clonotype has at least ten counts. The chain employs TRBV27 and TRBJ1-5, with no clear D. This CDR3 region has 15 residues. Trimming took 2 bases from V and 3 from J, leaving 11 bases between them. CDR1 MNHEY and CDR2 SMNVEV come from the germline V gene (reference sequence). The CDR3 bases are TGTGCCAGCAGTTTAGGGGTTTCATCCAATCAGCCCCAGCATTTT. This codes for CASSLGVSSNQPQHF.

Many counts were recorded for this clonotype. This rearrangement joins TRBV29-1 to TRBJ1-2; D unresolved. There are 14 residues in the CDR3. CDR1 and CDR2 from the germline V gene are SQVTM and ANQGSEA. V dropped 0 bases and J dropped 4 bases, with 12 bases sitting between them. CDR3 bases: TGCAGCGTTGAAGATAACAGTTGGGTCTATGGCTACACCTTC. Its protein is CSVEDNSWVYGYTF.

To note about this clonotype: A much bigger clone sits one base away, suggesting this may be a read error. This sequence joins TRBV9 and TRBJ2-7; perhaps TRBD2 as D (5 bases). Germline loops: CDR1 SGDLS, CDR2 YYNGEE. V lost 0 bases and J lost 7, with 14 bases in between. There are 14 residues in the CDR3. CDR3 amino acids: CASSVGSRRFEQYF. In DNA form, the CDR3 reads TGTGCCAGCAGCGTAGGTAGCAGGAGGTTTGAGCAGTACTTC.